A selection of T cell receptor beta chains follows, all from one sample in a study of cytomegalovirus exposure and HLA in healthy donors. Assay used: immunoSEQ multiplex PCR; TCRdb lists only in-frame clones, some missing. The data contain approximately 160,000 clones, roughly 81% of them singletons. Material for sequencing was PBMCs. Receptors originate from a girl aged 5-17 years in good health and CMV-seropositive. Both conserved end residues are part of each CDR3. D genes are given only for firm matches. A row's size may be missing; if present it is once, few, many or a size class.

TRBJ2-7	.	.	TRBV30	TGTGCCTGGGGGGCAGGGTGTGTGAACGAGCAGTACTTC	CAWGAGCVNEQYF
TRBJ2-7	.	.	TRBV5-6	TGTGCCAGCAGCTTGGGCGGGATTCTCTACGAGCAGTACTTC	CASSLGGILYEQYF
TRBJ2-3	.	TRBD1	TRBV2	TGTGCCAGCAGTGCCGGGACAGGGGGTTCAGATACGCAGTATTTT	CASSAGTGGSDTQYF
TRBJ2-5	.	.	TRBV2	TGTGCCAGCAGTGCCGTCTTGCGTGAGACCCAGTACTTC	CASSAVLRETQYF
TRBJ1-1	.	.	TRBV5-5	TGTGCCAGCAGCCCCGGACAGAACACTGAAGCTTTCTTT	CASSPGQNTEAFF
TRBJ2-3	.	.	TRBV6-1	TGTGCCAGCAGTAGCCGGGACACAGATACGCAGTATTTT	CASSSRDTDTQYF
TRBJ1-1	.	.	TRBV5-1	TGCGCCAGCAGCTTGCGCGGCCCTACGAACACTGAAGCTTTCTTT	CASSLRGPTNTEAFF
TRBJ2-7	.	TRBD1	TRBV27	TGTGCCAGCAGCCCCTTCCCGGACAGGAGCTACGAGCAGTACTTC	CASSPFPDRSYEQYF
TRBJ2-1	once	TRBD2	TRBV5-4	TGTGCCAGCAGCTTGCCCTCTAGGGAGGGGCAGTTCTTC	CASSLPSREGQFF
TRBJ2-7	.	TRBD2	TRBV7-9	TGTGCCAGCAGTCTAGCGGGGGGTTCCTACGAGCAGTACTTC	CASSLAGGSYEQYF
TRBJ1-1	.	.	TRBV28	TGTGCCAGCATCGCGCAGGGAGGGACTGAAGCTTTCTTT	CASIAQGGTEAFF
TRBJ1-5	.	.	TRBV2	TGTGCCAGCACCGAGAACCTTAGCAATCAGCCCCAGCATTTT	CASTENLSNQPQHF
TRBJ2-1	.	.	TRBV2	TGTGCCGGACTACTCCAGGCAGTGAATGAGCAGTTCTTC	CAGLLQAVNEQFF
TRBJ1-5	.	.	TRBV30	TGTGCCTGGAGTCCTACAGGAGAGGATCAGCCCCAGCATTTT	CAWSPTGEDQPQHF
TRBJ2-1	.	.	TRBV27	TGTGCCAGCAGTGACAGGGACTTGAGCTCCTACAATGAGCAGTTCTTC	CASSDRDLSSYNEQFF
TRBJ1-1	.	.	TRBV5-8	TGTGCCAGCACCCACATAAACACCGAAGCTTTCTTT	CASTHINTEAFF
TRBJ1-1	few	.	TRBV27	TGTGCCAGCAGTTATAGACAGGACACTGAAGCTTTCTTT	CASSYRQDTEAFF
TRBJ1-1	once	TRBD1	TRBV5-1	TGCGCCAGCAGCCCCCAGGGGGCCGAGAACACTGAAGCTTTCTTT	CASSPQGAENTEAFF
TRBJ1-2	.	TRBD1	TRBV18	TGTGCCAGCTCACCTATGAAAGTAACAGGGGGCACAAACTATGGCTACACCTTC	CASSPMKVTGGTNYGYTF
TRBJ1-1	once	.	TRBV19	TGTGCCAGTAGTATGGGTGGGCTCAACACTGAAGCTTTCTTT	CASSMGGLNTEAFF
TRBJ2-7	.	.	TRBV9	TGTGCCAGCAGCGTAGGATGGTCGGACGAGCAGTACTTC	CASSVGWSDEQYF
TRBJ1-2	.	.	TRBV23-1	TGCGCCAGATCACGGACAGCCTTC	CARSRTAF
TRBJ1-2	.	.	TRBV21-1	TGTGCCAGCAGCAAAGATCACCCCCAGAGGGGCTACACCTTC	CASSKDHPQRGYTF
TRBJ2-1	few	TRBD2	TRBV11-3	TGTGCCAGCAGCTCAACGGGACTAGCGGGGGGCAGCGGTGAGCAGTTCTTC	CASSSTGLAGGSGEQFF
TRBJ1-1	.	TRBD1	TRBV19	TGTGCCAGTAGTGACAGGGGGCGGTGGGGCACTGAAGCTTTCTTT	CASSDRGRWGTEAFF
TRBJ2-6	.	.	TRBV2	TGTGCCAGCAGTAAGGTTGGGACAGGGGCCAACGTCCTGACTTTC	CASSKVGTGANVLTF
TRBJ1-5	.	.	TRBV6-6	TGTGCCAGCAGTTACTCGGGGGCCTCAAAGAATCAGCCCCAGCATTTT	CASSYSGASKNQPQHF
TRBJ1-4	.	.	TRBV7-9	TGTTCCAGCAGCTTCGAGATGTTCAGGGGTTTTAATGAAAAACTGTTTTTT	CSSSFEMFRGFNEKLFF
TRBJ2-1	.	.	TRBV7-9	TGTGCCAGCAGCCCGGGGGACAGACACTACAATGAGCAGTTCTTC	CASSPGDRHYNEQFF
TRBJ2-7	.	.	TRBV18	TGTGCCAGCTCACGGGCCACCCAGGACTACTCCTACGAGCAGTACTTC	CASSRATQDYSYEQYF
TRBJ1-2	.	.	TRBV9	TGTGCCAGCAGCGTAAGGACAGCCAACTATGGCTACACCTTC	CASSVRTANYGYTF
TRBJ1-2	.	.	TRBV6-4	TGTGCCAGCAGTGACCTCGGAGAAAGCGAGGATGGCTACACCTTC	CASSDLGESEDGYTF
TRBJ1-1	.	TRBD1	TRBV29-1	TGCAGCGTCGTGGGACAGGGGGATAAGAACACTGAAGCTTTCTTT	CSVVGQGDKNTEAFF
TRBJ1-1	.	.	TRBV19	TGTGCCAGTGAACCAGGTAACACTGAAGCTTTCTTT	CASEPGNTEAFF
TRBJ2-3	.	TRBD2	TRBV4-1	TGCGCCAGCAGCCAAGGCTCTAGCGGGGGGGTTGATACGCAGTATTTT	CASSQGSSGGVDTQYF
TRBJ1-2	.	.	TRBV27	TGTGCCAGCAGGGGGGGGAGGATTAACGGCTACACCTTC	CASRGGRINGYTF
TRBJ2-7	.	.	TRBV4-1	TGCGCCAGCAGCCAAGATACCAGGGGTTGGTACGAGCAGTACTTC	CASSQDTRGWYEQYF
TRBJ1-2	.	.	TRBV27	TGTGCCAGCTCGTATTATGGCTACACCTTC	CASSYYGYTF
TRBJ1-1	.	.	TRBV5-1	TGCGCCAGCAGCTTGGTCACGGTGAACACTGAAGCTTTCTTT	CASSLVTVNTEAFF
TRBJ1-1	.	TRBD1	TRBV5-1	TGCGCCAGCAGCCGGGGGGCGGGACAGGGACGAATGAACACTGAAGCTTTCTTT	CASSRGAGQGRMNTEAFF
TRBJ2-5	once	TRBD2	TRBV5-8	TGTGCCAGCAGCATCTCCGGACTAGCGGGGGCCCAAGAGACCCAGTACTTC	CASSISGLAGAQETQYF
TRBJ2-2	.	.	TRBV5-6	TGTGCCAGCAGCTTGGGCCTAATTGCCGGGGAGCTGTTTTTT	CASSLGLIAGELFF
TRBJ1-2	.	.	TRBV28	TGTGCCAGCAGCCCAGAGGGCGGCTACACCTTC	CASSPEGGYTF
TRBJ2-7	.	.	TRBV16	TGTGCCAGCAGCCTCCTCGCGAAAGAGATCTCCTACGAGCAGTACTTC	CASSLLAKEISYEQYF
TRBJ1-2	.	TRBD1	TRBV5-4	TGTGCCATCGAAGGACAGGTTAACTATGGCTACACCTTC	CAIEGQVNYGYTF
TRBJ2-3	.	.	TRBV19	TGTGCCAGTAGTACCGCGGATACGCAGTATTTT	CASSTADTQYF
TRBJ2-7	.	TRBD1	TRBV2	TGTGCCAGCAGTCTACTCCGACAGGGCAGTAGATACGAGCAGTACTTC	CASSLLRQGSRYEQYF
TRBJ2-1	.	TRBD2	TRBV5-1	TGCGCCAGCAGCTTAGCTCTGACTAGCGGGGATTACAATGAGCAGTTCTTC	CASSLALTSGDYNEQFF
TRBJ1-2	.	.	TRBV5-6	TGTGCCAGCAGCCTTGACATATTTGGCTACACCTTC	CASSLDIFGYTF
TRBJ2-3	.	.	TRBV7-2	TGTGCCAGCAGTGATAAGCGGGTAACAGATACGCAGTATTTT	CASSDKRVTDTQYF
TRBJ1-1	.	.	TRBV29-1	TGCAGCGTTGAACGCAGGGCTGAAGCTTTCTTT	CSVERRAEAFF